These 23 T cell receptor beta chains originate from one sample sequenced in a study of regulatory T cells in long-lasting Graves disease. To make TCR beta libraries, researchers used iRepertoire HTBI primers and Arm-PCR of CDR3 regions. TCRdb used MiXCR to reprocess the multiplex PCR reads, holding one entry per CDR3 protein. This table has about 300,000 distinct CDR3 sequences, about a sixth appearing once. The sample's time point: newly diagnosed GD, antithyroid drugs for less than 3 months. Researchers made the TCR library from RNA that was extracted from PBMCs. The specimen comprised peripheral blood mononuclear cells (PBMCs), sampled at new diagnosis, from a patient treated with antithyroid drugs. The receptors originated from a female donor with Graves disease.

This clonotype was picked up many times. This sequence joins TRBV28 and TRBJ1-4; D is possibly TRBD1 (5 bases). The CDR3 spans 15 residues. Germline CDR1 MDHEN, CDR2 SYDVKM. With 10 bases removed from V and 6 bases from J, the gap between germline ends came to 21 bases. CDR3 DNA: TGTGCCATCACCAATGGGGGAATGAGGGATGAAAAACTGTTTTTT. Residues: CAITNGGMRDEKLFF.

This clonotype was seen repeatedly, ten times or more. This sequence joins TRBV11-2 and TRBJ2-7; unclear D gene. Germline CDR1 reads SGHAT; CDR2 reads FQNNGV. With 5 bases removed from V and 4 bases from J, the gap between germline ends came to 15 bases. CDR3 length: 14 amino acids. Here the CDR3 DNA reads TGTGCCAGCAGCCCAGTGGGTAATCGGTACGAGCAGTACTTC. Translated: CASSPVGNRYEQYF.

Concerning this clonotype itself: A much larger clone sits a single nucleotide away, making a read error possible. The rearrangement uses TRBV30 and TRBJ1-4, with TRBD1 as a possible D gene (6 bases). The CDR3 covers 14 residues. The germline V and J ends were trimmed by 0 bases and 8 bases, with 13 bases remaining between them. Germline V gene sequence: CDR1 GTSNPN, CDR2 SVGIG (reference sequence). Here the CDR3 DNA reads TGTGCCTGGAGTGTCACGGAGGGGGGCGAAAAACTGTTTTTT. Translation: CAWSVTEGGEKLFF.

The genes are TRBV12-3 or TRBV12-4 and TRBJ2-1, with 14 bases fitting TRBD2. The J call could be wrong; TRBJ2-5 is a better fit for the DNA end. The CDR3 runs 19 residues. This chain's CDR3 is CASSYRRRGLAGEQETQYF. As DNA, the CDR3 is TGTGCCAGCAGTTACCGCCGCCGGGGACTAGCGGGAGAACAAGAGACCCAGTACTTC.

This clonotype was counted many times. The chain employs TRBV6-5 and TRBJ2-3; D might be TRBD1 or TRBD2, each matching 5 bases. The CDR3 is made up of 14 amino acids. The V end was cut by 3 bases, the J end by 7 bases, with 14 bases between. Per germline, CDR1 MNHEY and CDR2 SVGAGI. The CDR3 sequence is CASSYKWGSNTQYF. The DNA of the CDR3 is TGTGCCAGCAGTTATAAGTGGGGGTCGAATACGCAGTATTTT.

This clonotype appeared many times. This chain links TRBV7-9 with TRBJ1-2; tentatively, D is TRBD1 (5 bases). This CDR3 has 17 amino acids. CDR1 and CDR2 from the germline V gene are SEHNR and FQNEAQ (reference sequence). Trimming removed 7 bases at V and 2 bases at J, with 23 bases between. The CDR3 region is CASTQIGGSTSNYGYTF. In nucleotides, the CDR3 is TGTGCCAGCACCCAAATCGGGGGAAGTACTTCGAACTATGGCTACACCTTC.

As concerns this clonotype: A read error may account for a junction end that differs from germline. This chain joins TRBV7-2 and TRBJ2-7, with D maybe TRBD1 (5 bases). This CDR3 region has 13 residues. The germline V gene encodes CDR1 SGHTA and CDR2 FQGNSA. The CDR3 loop reads CASRLGAGYEQYF. The CDR3 DNA is TGTGCCAGCAGGTTAGGGGCAGGGTACGAGCAGTACTTC.

This clonotype was counted many times. The chain combines TRBV6-5 with TRBJ1-6, with 7 bases matching TRBD1. The CDR3 consists of 15 residues. V was clipped by 4 bases and J by 6 bases; unmatched bases: 6. Germline V gene data show CDR1 as MNHEY and CDR2 as SVGAGI. The CDR3 spells CASSLGDRANSPLHF. DNA for the CDR3: TGTGCCAGCAGTTTGGGTGACAGGGCTAATTCACCCCTCCACTTT.

The table lists this clonotype with many counts. The rearrangement uses TRBV20-1 and TRBJ1-4; perhaps TRBD1 as D (5 bases). Germline CDR1 DFQATT, CDR2 SNEGSKA (reference sequence). The CDR3 is 15 residues long. V lost 0 bases to trimming and J lost 7 bases, with 15 bases between them. The CDR3 is CSARDSGGVAEKLFF. The DNA for the CDR3 is TGCAGTGCTAGAGATAGTGGGGGGGTTGCTGAAAAACTGTTTTTT.

Concerning this clonotype itself: This may stem from a read error, because a much larger clone lies one nucleotide away. This sequence joins TRBV11-2 and TRBJ1-3, with D unresolved. Trimming took off 4 bases at V and 0 bases at J, with 13 bases between the two ends. CDR1 and CDR2 from the germline V gene are SGHAT and FQNNGV. The CDR3 runs to 16 residues. The CDR3 reads CASSWSGQISGNTIYF. In nucleotides, the CDR3 is TGTGCCAGCAGCTGGTCGGGCCAAATCTCTGGAAACACCATATATTTT.

J is TRBJ2-1 and V is TRBV2; 13 bases match TRBD2. The V segment lost 4 bases and the J segment 15 bases; nucleotides outside the gene matches: 3. Germline lookup yields CDR1 SNHLY and CDR2 FYNNEI. The CDR3 extends over 12 amino acids. The CDR3 reads CASSGRTSGRFF. DNA for the CDR3: TGTGCCAGCAGTGGACGGACTAGCGGGAGGTTCTTC.

The chain is built from TRBV11-2 and TRBJ2-5; 9 nucleotides match TRBD2. V lost 5 bases and J lost 2; bases outside the gene matches: 12. The CDR3 contains 17 residues. The germline CDR1 and CDR2 sequences are SGHAT and FQNNGV. CDR3 nucleotides: TGTGCCAGCAGCCCCGGACGAGGTAGCGGGAGACAAGAGACCCAGTACTTC. Translating gives CASSPGRGSGRQETQYF. The variable domain in full, with the rest retrieved from reference TRBV11-2 and TRBJ2-5, is EAGVAQSPRYKIIEKRQSVAFWCNPISGHATLYWYQQILGQGPKLLIQFQNNGVVDDSQLPKDRFSAERLKGVDSTLKIQPAKLEDSAVYLCASSPGRGSGRQETQYFGPGTRLLVL.

In this sample, this clonotype turned up many times. The chain is built from TRBV7-9 and TRBJ2-5; TRBD2 matches 8 bases. Germline CDR1 reads SEHNR; CDR2 reads FQNEAQ (reference sequence). CDR3 length equals 14 residues. V shed 6 bases and J 1 base; nucleotides not matched to a gene: 4. This CDR3 is CASSRTSLQETQYF. CDR3 bases: TGTGCCAGCAGTCGGACTAGCCTCCAAGAGACCCAGTACTTC.

About this clonotype: This sequence may be a read error, since a much larger clone differs from it by one base. The chain links TRBV20-1 to TRBJ2-1; D unresolved. Germline V CDR1 and CDR2: DFQATT, SNEGSKA (reference sequence). V lost 0 bases and J 10 bases, leaving 16 bases between the germline ends. The CDR3 runs 14 residues. CDR3 sequence: CSARDTNPPYEQFF. CDR3 sequence (DNA): TGCAGTGCTAGAGATACCAACCCCCCCTACGAGCAGTTCTTC.

In its sample, this clonotype was seen many times. V is TRBV6-2 or TRBV6-3 and J is TRBJ2-2; tentative D call: TRBD2 (5 bases). Per germline, CDR1 MNHEY and CDR2 SVGEGT. The CDR3 is 17 amino acids. V lost 2 bases and J 6 bases, leaving 19 bases between the germline ends. This CDR3 reads CASSYEGLVSVAGELFF. The CDR3 coding sequence is TGTGCCAGCAGTTACGAGGGTCTGGTTTCGGTCGCCGGGGAGCTGTTTTTT.

This chain uses TRBV6-1 with TRBJ2-1; 15 nucleotides agree with TRBD2. This CDR3 is 14 amino acids long. Germline CDR1 is MNHNS and CDR2 is SASEGT. Trimming at V came to 6 bases and at J to 10 bases, leaving 4 bases not matched to a gene. As DNA, the CDR3 is TGTGCCAGCAGCGGACTAGCGGGAGGGGACGAGCAGTTCTTC. It encodes CASSGLAGGDEQFF.

In its sample, this clonotype was seen many times. J is TRBJ2-7 and V is TRBV27; D is uncertain. Germline CDR1 and CDR2: MNHEY and SMNVEV (reference sequence). The V end was cut by 4 bases, the J end by 4 bases, with 8 bases between. The CDR3 length is 12 residues. The CDR3 sequence: CASSSYTYEQYF. For the CDR3, the DNA is TGTGCCAGCAGTTCCTACACGTACGAGCAGTACTTC.

This clonotype occurred many times. This sequence joins TRBV6-1 and TRBJ2-3; tentatively, D is TRBD2 (5 bases). V lost 7 bases, J lost 3 bases, and 17 bases lay in between. Looked up from germline, CDR1 is MNHNS and CDR2 is SASEGT. The CDR3 sequence is 15 residues long. The chain's CDR3 is CASTATGLITDTQYF. Here the CDR3 DNA reads TGTGCCAGCACCGCCACGGGGTTAATAACAGATACGCAGTATTTT.

This clonotype came up many times. This rearrangement joins TRBV3-1 to TRBJ2-1, with 8 bases aligning to TRBD2. The CDR3 consists of 17 residues. V shed 3 bases and J 3 bases; nucleotides not matched to a gene: 10. CDR1 LGHDT and CDR2 YNNKEL come from the germline V gene (reference sequence). The CDR3 loop is CASSQETGGRSYNEQFF. As DNA, the CDR3 is TGTGCCAGCAGCCAGGAAACTGGCGGGAGGAGCTACAATGAGCAGTTCTTC.

Many counts were recorded for this clonotype. The chain couples TRBV7-2 to TRBJ1-2; the D is unclear. The CDR3 runs to 15 residues. Trimming removed 5 bases from V and 4 bases from J, with 17 bases in between. Germline CDR1 and CDR2: SGHTA and FQGNSA. The CDR3: CASSQPYPMRYGYTF. The CDR3 DNA is TGTGCCAGCAGCCAGCCTTACCCTATGCGCTATGGCTACACCTTC.

The sample holds a few counts of this clonotype. V is TRBV20-1 and J is TRBJ1-5; D uncertain. V lost 0 bases and J lost 4, with 16 bases in between. This CDR3 is 16 amino acids long. The germline V gene encodes CDR1 DFQATT and CDR2 SNEGSKA (reference sequence). The CDR3 DNA sequence: TGCAGTGCTAGAGATCGCCCGGGTCGGGGTAATCAGCCCCAGCATTTT. The encoded protein is CSARDRPGRGNQPQHF.

This clonotype appeared a single time. The V call is TRBV12-3 or TRBV12-4, the J call TRBJ2-1, with 9 bases that match TRBD2. CDR3 size: 14 residues. V was pared by 7 bases and J by 8 bases, with 9 bases of the junction left unmatched. CDR3: CASTLSGSRDEQFF. DNA of the CDR3: TGTGCCAGCACCCTTAGCGGGAGTCGGGATGAGCAGTTCTTC.

This rearrangement joins TRBV30 to TRBJ1-1; D is ambiguous. CDR3 size: 15 residues. Germline V gives CDR1 GTSNPN, CDR2 SVGIG (reference sequence). V dropped 4 bases and J dropped 1 base, with 16 bases sitting between them. The CDR3 reads CAWITGSTWNTEAFF. CDR3 nucleotides: TGTGCCTGGATAACTGGGAGCACTTGGAACACTGAAGCTTTCTTT.